The clone carrying this T cell receptor beta chain has a single count. Its target is not known. The sample is drawn from a study of human T cells and chemical hapten exposure. Study observations and caveats: Relative to control repertoires, expanded TCRs gave rise to significantly more large CDR3 similarity clusters.

This CDR3 contains 13 residues. V was clipped by 4 bases and J by 2 bases, with 7 bases between them. The germline V gene has CDR1 SGHNT and CDR2 YYREEE (reference sequence). Noted time point: patch test 3, about 24 weeks after DPC sensitization. Treatment here: therapeutic diphenylcyclopropenone sensitization with weekly scalp DPC. TCRdb analysed the RACE reads with MiXCR anew, one entry per CDR3 protein. The sample consists of over 55,000 distinct CDR3 sequences, over 8.5% of them appearing once. The starting material was whole blood, obtained in connection with sensitization to the hapten diphenylcyclopropenone (DPC). The V call is TRBV5-4, the J call TRBJ2-1, with D perhaps TRBD2 (6 bases). The source of this sequence is a woman in her forties or fifties with alopecia areata. Some clones in this sample may be carry-over from other donors' samples. The CDR3 DNA sequence: TGTGCCAGCAGCGCGGGACCCTACAATGAGCAGTTCTTC. Translating gives CASSAGPYNEQFF. Full variable domain (missing parts from reference TRBV5-4 and TRBJ2-1): ETGVTQSPTHLIKTRGQQVTLRCSSQSGHNTVSWYQQALGQGPQFIFQYYREEENGRGNFPPRFSGLQFPNYSSELNVNALELDDSALYLCASSAGPYNEQFFGPGTRLTVL.